Shown below are 10 T cell receptor beta chains from a single sample sequenced in a study of CD8 T cells in Susac syndrome. With random hexamers, reverse transcription was performed on about 0.45 to 1 ug of RNA. TCRdb reprocessed the immunoSEQ multiplex PCR reads with MiXCR, giving one entry per CDR3 protein. This table has some 180,000 distinct CDR3 sequences, over 90% appearing once. Material: CD4+ T cells from PBMCs. All receptors come from a human donor with Susac syndrome.

The chain carries TRBV20-1 and TRBJ2-3; TRBD2 agrees at 9 bases. The V and J ends lost 2 bases and 2 bases, in that order; junction bases with no gene match: 2. The CDR3 totals 14 residues. The V gene's germline CDR1 is DFQATT and CDR2 SNEGSKA (reference sequence). The CDR3 nucleotides read TGCAGTGCTAGACTAGCGGGATTCACAGATACGCAGTATTTT. Its translation is CSARLAGFTDTQYF.

The J gene is TRBJ2-5, the V gene TRBV30; D may correspond to TRBD1 or TRBD2 (5 bases each). V shed 4 bases and J shed 1 base, with 10 bases lying between them. The CDR3 is made up of 13 amino acids. Germline CDR1 GTSNPN, CDR2 SVGIG (reference sequence). The CDR3 protein is CAWTQGPQETQYF. The CDR3 bases are TGTGCCTGGACGCAGGGACCCCAAGAGACCCAGTACTTC. The full variable domain, completed using reference TRBV30 and TRBJ2-5, is SQTIHQWPATLVQPVGSPLSLECTVEGTSNPNLYWYRQAAGRGLQLLFYSVGIGQISSEVPQNLSASRPQDRQFILSSKKLLLSDSGFYLCAWTQGPQETQYFGPGTRLLVL.

The chain couples TRBV12-3 or TRBV12-4 to TRBJ1-2; tentative D call: TRBD1 (5 bases). The ends were cut back, 4 bases at V and 4 bases at J, with 13 bases in the middle. The CDR3 length is 14 residues. The CDR3 sequence is CASSSPTGLYGYTF. The CDR3 DNA reads TGTGCCAGCAGTTCCCCGACGGGACTCTATGGCTACACCTTC.

This chain uses TRBV14 with TRBJ2-4; D call uncertain. The CDR3 sequence is 14 residues long. The V end lost 1 base, the J end lost 6 bases, and 10 bases lay between the germline ends. CDR1 SGHDN and CDR2 FVKESK come from the germline V gene. This chain's CDR3 is CASSQGPATNIQYF. CDR3 DNA sequence: TGTGCCAGCAGCCAAGGTCCGGCGACAAACATTCAGTACTTC. The variable domain in full, completed from reference TRBV14 and TRBJ2-4, reads EAGVTQFPSHSVIEKGQTVTLRCDPISGHDNLYWYRRVMGKEIKFLLHFVKESKQDESGMPNNRFLAERTGGTYSTLKVQPAELEDSGVYFCASSQGPATNIQYFGAGTRLSVL.

The chain couples TRBV27 to TRBJ2-1; D not certain. This CDR3 has 12 amino acids. V gave up 3 bases and J gave up 5 bases, with 5 bases separating them. Germline CDR1 reads MNHEY; CDR2 reads SMNVEV (reference sequence). The CDR3 loop reads CASSFGHNEQFF. CDR3 DNA sequence: TGTGCCAGCAGTTTCGGGCACAATGAGCAGTTCTTC.

This chain uses TRBV12-3 or TRBV12-4 with TRBJ2-1; TRBD1 matches at 8 bases. The CDR3 has 17 residues. V trimming: 5 bases; J trimming: 0 bases; junction bases outside the gene matches: 9. The CDR3, as DNA: TGTGCCAGCAGTCTGTTAAGACAGGGGTTCTCCTACAATGAGCAGTTCTTC. The encoded protein is CASSLLRQGFSYNEQFF.

CDR3 bases: TGTGCCTGGAGAGTCGGCAGGGAAAAACTGTTTTTT. Translated, it gives CAWRVGREKLFF. This chain connects TRBV30 to TRBJ1-4; no definite D call. The CDR3 loop spans 12 amino acids. Germline values: CDR1 GTSNPN, CDR2 SVGIG (reference sequence). Trimming shortened V by 3 bases and J by 8 bases, and 10 bases separated the two germline ends.

This clonotype was observed a single time. The chain recombines TRBV4-3 with TRBJ2-7; perhaps TRBD1 as D (6 bases). The CDR3 runs to 19 residues. Germline V gene lookup returns CDR1 LGHNA and CDR2 YSLEER. V lost 4 bases and J lost 1, with 26 bases in between. The DNA of the CDR3 is TGCGCCAGCAGCCCCCTACTGACAGGTATTGGGCTACCGTCCTACGAGCAGTACTTC. Residues: CASSPLLTGIGLPSYEQYF.

The chain joins TRBV5-1 to TRBJ2-7; possible D gene TRBD1, 6 bases. The CDR3 has 14 amino acids. Trimming removed 4 bases from V and 5 bases from J, with 16 bases in between. The germline V gene has CDR1 SGHRS and CDR2 YFSETQ. CDR3 nucleotides: TGCGCCAGCAGCGGGACCACAGGGAACAACGAGCAGTACTTC. Encoded protein: CASSGTTGNNEQYF.

This rearrangement joins TRBV6-1 to TRBJ2-1; 9 bases are shared with TRBD2. The junction had 4 bases not matched to a gene; V was cut back by 8 bases and J by 2 bases. The CDR3 loop spans 14 amino acids. From germline, CDR1 is MNHNS and CDR2 SASEGT. The CDR3 protein is CASPSGNTYNEQFF. CDR3 nucleotides: TGTGCCAGCCCTAGCGGGAATACCTACAATGAGCAGTTCTTC.